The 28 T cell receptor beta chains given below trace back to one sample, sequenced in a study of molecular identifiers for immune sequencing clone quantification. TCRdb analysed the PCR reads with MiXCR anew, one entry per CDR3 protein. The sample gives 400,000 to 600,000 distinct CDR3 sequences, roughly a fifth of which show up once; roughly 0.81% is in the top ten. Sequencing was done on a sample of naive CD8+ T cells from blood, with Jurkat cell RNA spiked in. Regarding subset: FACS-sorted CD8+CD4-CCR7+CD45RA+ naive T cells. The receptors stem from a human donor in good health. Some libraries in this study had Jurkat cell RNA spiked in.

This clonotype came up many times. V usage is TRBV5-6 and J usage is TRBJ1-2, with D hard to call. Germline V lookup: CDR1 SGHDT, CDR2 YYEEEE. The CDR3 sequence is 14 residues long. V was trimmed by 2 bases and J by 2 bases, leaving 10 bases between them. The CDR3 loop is CASSFLTANYGYTF. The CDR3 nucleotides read TGTGCCAGCAGCTTTTTAACAGCGAACTATGGCTACACCTTC.

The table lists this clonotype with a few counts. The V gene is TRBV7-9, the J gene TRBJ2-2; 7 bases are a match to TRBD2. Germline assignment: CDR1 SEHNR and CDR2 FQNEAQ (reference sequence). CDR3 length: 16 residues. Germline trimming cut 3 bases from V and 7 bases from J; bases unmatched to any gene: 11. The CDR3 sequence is CASSFFRGSVSGELFF. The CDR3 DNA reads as TGTGCCAGCAGCTTTTTTCGCGGGAGTGTGAGCGGGGAGCTGTTTTTT.

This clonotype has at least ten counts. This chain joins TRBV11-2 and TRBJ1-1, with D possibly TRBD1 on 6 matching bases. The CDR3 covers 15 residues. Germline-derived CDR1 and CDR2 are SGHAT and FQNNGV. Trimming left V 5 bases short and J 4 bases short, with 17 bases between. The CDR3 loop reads CASSPKAGGGTEAFF. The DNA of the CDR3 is TGTGCCAGCAGCCCAAAGGCTGGGGGCGGCACTGAAGCTTTCTTT.

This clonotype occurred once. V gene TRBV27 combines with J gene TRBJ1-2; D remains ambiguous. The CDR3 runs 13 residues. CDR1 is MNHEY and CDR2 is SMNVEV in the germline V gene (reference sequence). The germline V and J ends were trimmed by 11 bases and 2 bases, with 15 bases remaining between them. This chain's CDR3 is CAGDFQSNYGYTF. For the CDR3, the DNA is TGTGCCGGCGATTTTCAGTCCAACTATGGCTACACCTTC.

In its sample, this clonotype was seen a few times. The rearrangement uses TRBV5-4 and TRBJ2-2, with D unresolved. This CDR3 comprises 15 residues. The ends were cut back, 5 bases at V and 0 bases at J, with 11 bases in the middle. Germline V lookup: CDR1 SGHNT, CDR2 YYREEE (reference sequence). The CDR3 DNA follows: TGTGCCAGCAGAGAAGGACCCACGAACACCGGGGAGCTGTTTTTT. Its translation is CASREGPTNTGELFF. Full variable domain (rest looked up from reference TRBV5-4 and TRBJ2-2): ETGVTQSPTHLIKTRGQQVTLRCSSQSGHNTVSWYQQALGQGPQFIFQYYREEENGRGNFPPRFSGLQFPNYSSELNVNALELDDSALYLCASREGPTNTGELFFGEGSRLTVL.

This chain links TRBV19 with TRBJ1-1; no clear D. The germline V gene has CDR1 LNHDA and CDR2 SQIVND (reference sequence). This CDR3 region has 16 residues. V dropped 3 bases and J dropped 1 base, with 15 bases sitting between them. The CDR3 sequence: CASSMDSDGPNTEAFF. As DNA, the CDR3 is TGTGCCAGTAGTATGGACTCAGACGGACCGAACACTGAAGCTTTCTTT.

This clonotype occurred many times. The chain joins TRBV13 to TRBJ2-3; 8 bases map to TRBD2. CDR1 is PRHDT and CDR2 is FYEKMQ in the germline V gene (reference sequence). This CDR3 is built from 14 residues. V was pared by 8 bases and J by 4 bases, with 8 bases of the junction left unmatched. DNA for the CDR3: TGTGCCAGCGCGAGACGGGAGGGCTCAGATACGCAGTATTTT. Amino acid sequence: CASARREGSDTQYF.

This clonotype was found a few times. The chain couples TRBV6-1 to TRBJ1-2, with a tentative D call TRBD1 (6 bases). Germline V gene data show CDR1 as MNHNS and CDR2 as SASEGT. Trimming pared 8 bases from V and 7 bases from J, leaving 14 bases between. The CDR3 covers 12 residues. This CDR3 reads CASRKTGFGYTF. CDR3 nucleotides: TGTGCCAGCCGGAAAACAGGGTTTGGCTACACCTTC.

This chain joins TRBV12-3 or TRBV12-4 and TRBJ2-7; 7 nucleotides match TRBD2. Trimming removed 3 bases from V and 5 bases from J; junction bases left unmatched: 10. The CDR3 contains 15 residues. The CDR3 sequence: CASSLSGRDYNEQYF. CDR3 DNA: TGTGCCAGCAGTTTGTCTGGGAGGGATTACAACGAGCAGTACTTC.

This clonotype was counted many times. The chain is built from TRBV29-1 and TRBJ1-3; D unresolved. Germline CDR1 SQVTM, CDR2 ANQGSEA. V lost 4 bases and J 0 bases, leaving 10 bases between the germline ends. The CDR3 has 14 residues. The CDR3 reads CSVVGLLSGNTIYF. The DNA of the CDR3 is TGCAGCGTTGTCGGGTTGCTCTCTGGAAACACCATATATTTT.

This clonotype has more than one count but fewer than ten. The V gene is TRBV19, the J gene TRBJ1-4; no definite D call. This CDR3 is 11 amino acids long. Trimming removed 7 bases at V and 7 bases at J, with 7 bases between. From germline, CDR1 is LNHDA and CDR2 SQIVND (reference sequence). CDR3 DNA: TGTGCCAGTACCACCGGTGAAAAACTGTTTTTT. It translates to CASTTGEKLFF.

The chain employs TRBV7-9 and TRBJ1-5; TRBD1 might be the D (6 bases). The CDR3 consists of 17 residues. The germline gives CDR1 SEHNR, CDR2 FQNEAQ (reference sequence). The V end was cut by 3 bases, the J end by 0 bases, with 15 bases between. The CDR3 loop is CASSFVQGHYSNQPQHF. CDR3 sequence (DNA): TGTGCCAGCAGCTTCGTGCAGGGACACTATAGCAATCAGCCCCAGCATTTT.

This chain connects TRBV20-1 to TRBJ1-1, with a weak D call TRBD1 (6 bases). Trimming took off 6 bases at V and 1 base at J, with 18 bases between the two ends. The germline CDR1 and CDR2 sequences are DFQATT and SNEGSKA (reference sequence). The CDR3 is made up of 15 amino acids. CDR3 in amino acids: CSAWDTFNGNTEAFF. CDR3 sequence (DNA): TGCAGTGCCTGGGACACCTTTAATGGGAACACTGAAGCTTTCTTT.

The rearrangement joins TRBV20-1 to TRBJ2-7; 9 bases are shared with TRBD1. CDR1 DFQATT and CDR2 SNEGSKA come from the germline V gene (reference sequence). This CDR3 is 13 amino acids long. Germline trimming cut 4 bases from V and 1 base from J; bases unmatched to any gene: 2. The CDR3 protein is CSATDRGSYEQYF. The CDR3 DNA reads TGCAGTGCTACCGACAGGGGGTCCTACGAGCAGTACTTC.

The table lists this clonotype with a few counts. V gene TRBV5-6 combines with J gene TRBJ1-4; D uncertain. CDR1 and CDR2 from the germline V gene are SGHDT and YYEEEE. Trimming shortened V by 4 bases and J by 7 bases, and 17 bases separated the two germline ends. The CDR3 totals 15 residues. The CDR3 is CASSPQGGVGEKLFF. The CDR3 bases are TGTGCCAGCAGCCCCCAAGGTGGGGTCGGTGAAAAACTGTTTTTT.

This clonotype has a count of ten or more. DNA of the CDR3: TGTGCCAGCAGCCCGACTAGCGGGCTACAAGAGACCCAGTACTTC. This sequence encodes CASSPTSGLQETQYF. The chain couples TRBV7-9 to TRBJ2-5; the match to TRBD2 covers 10 bases. The CDR3 extends over 15 amino acids. The J segment lost 2 bases and the V segment lost 5 bases, leaving 5 bases of the junction unmatched. Germline CDR1 reads SEHNR; CDR2 reads FQNEAQ (reference sequence).

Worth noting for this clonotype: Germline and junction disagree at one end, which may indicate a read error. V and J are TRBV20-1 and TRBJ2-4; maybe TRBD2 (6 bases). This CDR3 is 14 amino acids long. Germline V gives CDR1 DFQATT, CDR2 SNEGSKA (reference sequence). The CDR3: CGAMEGLAKNIQYF. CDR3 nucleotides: TGCGGTGCTATGGAGGGCCTAGCCAAAAACATTCAGTACTTC.

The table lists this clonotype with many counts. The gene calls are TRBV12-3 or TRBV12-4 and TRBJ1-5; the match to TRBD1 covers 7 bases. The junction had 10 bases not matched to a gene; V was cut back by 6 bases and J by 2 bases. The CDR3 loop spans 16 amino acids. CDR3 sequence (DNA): TGTGCCAGCAGATTCAGTGGGCAGGGGGGCAATCAGCCCCAGCATTTT. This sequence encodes CASRFSGQGGNQPQHF.

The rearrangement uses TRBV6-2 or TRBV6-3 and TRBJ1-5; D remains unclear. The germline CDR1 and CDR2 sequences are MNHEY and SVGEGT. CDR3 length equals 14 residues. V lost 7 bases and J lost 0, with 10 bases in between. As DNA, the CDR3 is TGTGCCAGCAATACCTGGGGTAGCAATCAGCCCCAGCATTTT. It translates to CASNTWGSNQPQHF.

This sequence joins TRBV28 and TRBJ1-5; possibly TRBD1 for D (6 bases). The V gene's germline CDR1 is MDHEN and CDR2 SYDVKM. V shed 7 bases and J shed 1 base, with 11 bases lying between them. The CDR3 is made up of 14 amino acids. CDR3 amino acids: CASIPQGSNQPQHF. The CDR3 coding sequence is TGTGCCAGCATTCCACAGGGCAGCAATCAGCCCCAGCATTTT.

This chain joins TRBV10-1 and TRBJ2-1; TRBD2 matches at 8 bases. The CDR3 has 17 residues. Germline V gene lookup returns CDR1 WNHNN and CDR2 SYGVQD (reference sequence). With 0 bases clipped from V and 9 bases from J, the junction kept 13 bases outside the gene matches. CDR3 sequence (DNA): TGCGCCAGCAGTGAGTCCGCCCATGGACTAGCTAGTTTTGAGCAGTTCTTC. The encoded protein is CASSESAHGLASFEQFF.

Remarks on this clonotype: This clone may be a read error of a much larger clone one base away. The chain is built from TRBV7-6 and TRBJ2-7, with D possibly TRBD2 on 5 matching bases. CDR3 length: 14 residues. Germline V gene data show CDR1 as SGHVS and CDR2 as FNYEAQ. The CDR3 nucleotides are TGTGCCAGCAACTTAGCGACGACTGACTACGAACAGTACTTC. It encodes CASNLATTDYEQYF.

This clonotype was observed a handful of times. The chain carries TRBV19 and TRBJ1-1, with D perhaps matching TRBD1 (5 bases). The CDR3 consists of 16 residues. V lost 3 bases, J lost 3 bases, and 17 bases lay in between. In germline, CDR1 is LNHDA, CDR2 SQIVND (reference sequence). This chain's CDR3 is CASSIIGPLGDTEAFF. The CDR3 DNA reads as TGTGCCAGTAGTATCATCGGGCCGCTGGGGGACACTGAAGCTTTCTTT.

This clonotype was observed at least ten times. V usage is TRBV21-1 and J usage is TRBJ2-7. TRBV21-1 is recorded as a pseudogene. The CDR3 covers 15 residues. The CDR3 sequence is CASSKGSGAPYEQYF. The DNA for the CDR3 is TGTGCCAGCAGCAAAGGGAGCGGAGCCCCCTACGAGCAGTACTTC.

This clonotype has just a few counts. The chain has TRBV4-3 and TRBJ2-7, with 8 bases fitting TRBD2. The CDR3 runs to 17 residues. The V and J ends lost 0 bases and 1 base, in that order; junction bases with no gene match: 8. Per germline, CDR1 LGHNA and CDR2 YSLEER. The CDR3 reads CASSQDVLSGGSYEQYF. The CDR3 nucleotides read TGCGCCAGCAGCCAAGATGTCCTAAGCGGGGGTTCCTACGAGCAGTACTTC.

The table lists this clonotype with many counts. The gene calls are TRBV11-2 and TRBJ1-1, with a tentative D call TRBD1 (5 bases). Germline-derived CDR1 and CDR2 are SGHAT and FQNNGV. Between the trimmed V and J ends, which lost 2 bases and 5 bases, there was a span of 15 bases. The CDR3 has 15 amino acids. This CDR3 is CASSLYGGGETEAFF. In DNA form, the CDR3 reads TGTGCCAGCAGCTTATATGGGGGAGGCGAAACTGAAGCTTTCTTT.

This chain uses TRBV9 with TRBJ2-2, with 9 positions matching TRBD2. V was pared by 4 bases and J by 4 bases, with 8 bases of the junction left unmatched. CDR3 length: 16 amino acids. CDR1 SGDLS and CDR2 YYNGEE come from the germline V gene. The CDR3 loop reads CASSQLAGGPTGELFF. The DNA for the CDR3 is TGTGCCAGCAGCCAGCTGGCGGGGGGGCCCACCGGGGAGCTGTTTTTT.

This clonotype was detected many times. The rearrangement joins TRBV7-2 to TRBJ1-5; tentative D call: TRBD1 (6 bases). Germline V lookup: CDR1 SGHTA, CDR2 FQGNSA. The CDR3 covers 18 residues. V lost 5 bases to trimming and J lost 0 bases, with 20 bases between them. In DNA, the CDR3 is TGTGCCAGCAGCCCAGATGTAGGGGGAACCTTTAGCAATCAGCCCCAGCATTTT. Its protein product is CASSPDVGGTFSNQPQHF.